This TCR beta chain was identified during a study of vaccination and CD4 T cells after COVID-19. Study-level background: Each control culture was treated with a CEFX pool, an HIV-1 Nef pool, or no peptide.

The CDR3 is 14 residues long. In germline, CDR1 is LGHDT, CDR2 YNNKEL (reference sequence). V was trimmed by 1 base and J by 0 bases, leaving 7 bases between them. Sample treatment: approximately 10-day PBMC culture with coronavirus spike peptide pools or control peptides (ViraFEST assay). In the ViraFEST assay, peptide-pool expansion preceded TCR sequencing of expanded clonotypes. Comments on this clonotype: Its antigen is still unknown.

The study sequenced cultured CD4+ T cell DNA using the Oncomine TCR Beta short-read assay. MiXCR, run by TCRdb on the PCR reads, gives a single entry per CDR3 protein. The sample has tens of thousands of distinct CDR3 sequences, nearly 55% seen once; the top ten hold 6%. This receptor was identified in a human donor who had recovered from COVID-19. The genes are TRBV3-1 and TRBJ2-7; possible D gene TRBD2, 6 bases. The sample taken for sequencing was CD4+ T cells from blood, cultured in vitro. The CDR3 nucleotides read TGTGCCAGCAGCCAAGGGACTATCTCCTACGAGCAGTACTTC. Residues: CASSQGTISYEQYF.